The 21 T cell receptor beta chains reported below all come from one sample, sequenced in a study of T cell responses to AZD1222 COVID-19 vaccine. Sequencing used immunoSEQ multiplex PCR; TCRdb keeps in-frame clones, though not all of them. The table has approximately 110,000 clones, around 88% seen once. The starting material was peripheral blood, obtained on day 0 of AZD1222 vaccination. These receptors all come from an adult in good health.

The chain couples TRBV21-1 to TRBJ2-7; the listed D gene, TRBD1, was not tested against the DNA. TRBV21-1 is a listed pseudogene. The CDR3 length is 14 residues. Here the CDR3 DNA reads TGTGCCAGCAGCAGAGCGCAGGGGTCTTCCGAGCAGTACTTC. Protein product: CASSRAQGSSEQYF.

This chain uses TRBV6-5 with TRBJ1-1; D ambiguous. Per germline, CDR1 MNHEY and CDR2 SVGAGI. This CDR3 comprises 14 residues. The V and J ends lost 0 bases and 6 bases respectively, with 11 bases between them. The CDR3 sequence is CASSYSEGGPEAFF. The CDR3 DNA reads TGTGCCAGCAGTTACTCGGAAGGCGGTCCTGAAGCTTTCTTT.

The rearrangement links TRBV7-2 to TRBJ1-4, with D tentatively TRBD1 (6 bases). Between the trimmed V and J ends, which lost 2 bases and 4 bases, there was a span of 20 bases. The CDR3 contains 18 residues. Per germline, CDR1 SGHTA and CDR2 FQGNSA. CDR3 residues: CASSLSYRVLGGNEKLFF. CDR3 DNA: TGTGCCAGCAGCTTAAGTTACAGGGTCCTCGGGGGTAATGAAAAACTGTTTTTT.

The rearrangement uses TRBV7-9 and TRBJ1-2; 11 bases line up with TRBD1. Germline trimming cut 1 base from V and 4 bases from J; bases unmatched to any gene: 8. The CDR3 runs to 17 residues. From germline, CDR1 is SEHNR and CDR2 FQNEAQ (reference sequence). The chain's CDR3 is CASSLEGTGGRSYGYTF. The CDR3 DNA reads TGTGCCAGCAGCTTAGAAGGGACAGGGGGGAGAAGCTATGGCTACACCTTC.

V usage is TRBV12-3 or TRBV12-4 and J usage is TRBJ1-1; D call uncertain. The V end was cut by 8 bases, the J end by 5 bases, with 12 bases between. The CDR3 is 12 residues long. The CDR3 loop reads CASSTVGTEAFF. DNA of the CDR3: TGTGCCAGCTCGACCGTCGGGACTGAAGCTTTCTTT.

The rearrangement uses TRBV6-5 and TRBJ2-1, with 7 bases matching TRBD2. Germline CDR1 MNHEY, CDR2 SVGAGI. The CDR3 runs 13 residues. After removal of 6 bases from V and 9 bases from J, the junction contained 8 bases not matched to a gene. The CDR3: CASRLAAFGEQFF. The DNA for the CDR3 is TGTGCCAGCAGGCTAGCGGCTTTTGGTGAGCAGTTCTTC.

The V gene is TRBV7-2, the J gene TRBJ1-5; D is ambiguous. Per the germline V gene, CDR1 is SGHTA and CDR2 is FQGNSA. V dropped 1 base and J dropped 6 bases, with 7 bases sitting between them. CDR3 size: 13 residues. CDR3: CASSLGVFQPQHF. The CDR3 DNA reads as TGTGCCAGCAGCTTAGGAGTTTTTCAGCCCCAGCATTTT.

This clone was observed once. The rearrangement uses TRBV12-3 or TRBV12-4 and TRBJ1-5, with D maybe TRBD1 (5 bases). The V end lost 5 bases, the J end lost 0 bases, and 5 bases lay between the germline ends. The CDR3 totals 13 residues. In DNA, the CDR3 is TGTGCCAGCAGTGGGGGTAGCAATCAGCCCCAGCATTTT. Translation: CASSGGSNQPQHF.

The rearrangement links TRBV27 to TRBJ1-1; 8 nucleotides line up with TRBD1. CDR1 and CDR2 (germline): MNHEY, SMNVEV (reference sequence). The junction had 6 bases not matched to a gene; V was cut back by 5 bases and J by 4 bases. CDR3 size: 14 residues. CDR3 residues: CASSPAGGSTEAFF. CDR3 nucleotide sequence: TGTGCCAGCAGTCCCGCAGGGGGCTCCACTGAAGCTTTCTTT.

This chain links TRBV3-1 (or the pseudogene TRBV3-2) with TRBJ1-4; D is unclear. The CDR3 is 16 residues long. Germline lookup yields CDR1 LGHDT and CDR2 YNNKEL (reference sequence). The V and J ends lost 1 base and 8 bases respectively, with 17 bases between them. CDR3: CASSQGGRSVGEKLFF. The CDR3 nucleotides are TGTGCCAGCAGCCAAGGTGGTAGGTCAGTCGGCGAAAAACTGTTTTTT.

V and J are TRBV5-1 and TRBJ2-2; 9 bases line up with TRBD1. The CDR3 spans 16 residues. V lost 1 base and J lost 6; bases outside the gene matches: 7. Germline CDR1 and CDR2: SGHRS and YFSETQ. The CDR3 DNA is TGCGCCAGCAGCTTGACAGGGGGCATTTTCGCCGGGGAGCTGTTTTTT. Protein sequence: CASSLTGGIFAGELFF.

This clone has just one count. This rearrangement joins TRBV6-2 or TRBV6-3 to TRBJ1-3, with D unresolved. The length of the CDR3 is 14 residues. Trimming shortened V by 5 bases and J by 4 bases, and 12 bases separated the two germline ends. Germline CDR1 and CDR2: MNHEY and SVGEGT. The DNA for the CDR3 is TGTGCCAGCAGTCCCGACCTGTCGGGAAACACCATATATTTT. It specifies CASSPDLSGNTIYF.

In this sample, this clone turned up once. The chain has TRBV27 and TRBJ1-6; no clear D gene. The germline V gene encodes CDR1 MNHEY and CDR2 SMNVEV (reference sequence). V shed 4 bases and J shed 8 bases, with 12 bases lying between them. The CDR3 runs to 14 residues. The CDR3 bases are TGTGCCAGCAGTTCCCTTCGGGTGGATTCACCCCTCCACTTT. Translated, it gives CASSSLRVDSPLHF.

This clone was seen a few times. The genes are TRBV6-5 and TRBJ1-3, with TRBD1 matching 7 bases. The CDR3 extends over 13 amino acids. Germline V gene data show CDR1 as MNHEY and CDR2 as SVGAGI. The junction had 3 bases not matched to a gene; V was cut back by 2 bases and J by 8 bases. The CDR3 nucleotides read TGTGCCAGCAGTTACCTACAGGGGTACACCATATATTTT. Translating gives CASSYLQGYTIYF.

The chain has TRBV13 and TRBJ1-2, with D unclear. Looked up from germline, CDR1 is PRHDT and CDR2 is FYEKMQ (reference sequence). The CDR3 runs 16 residues. Between the trimmed V and J ends, which lost 1 base and 4 bases, there was a span of 16 bases. CDR3 sequence (DNA): TGTGCCAGCAGCTTAGAATTCGGCCGGGAACCCTATGGCTACACCTTC. Translation: CASSLEFGREPYGYTF.

The J gene is TRBJ2-1, the V gene TRBV14, with 7 bases matching TRBD1. This CDR3 region has 16 residues. CDR1 and CDR2 from the germline V gene are SGHDN and FVKESK. V shed 4 bases and J 4 bases; nucleotides not matched to a gene: 10. In DNA, the CDR3 is TGTGCCAGCAGCCCACACCGGGACAGAGATTACAATGAGCAGTTCTTC. Protein sequence: CASSPHRDRDYNEQFF.

The CDR3 protein is CSVELTGSNTEAFF. The CDR3 DNA is TGCAGCGTTGAATTGACAGGATCGAACACTGAAGCTTTCTTT. This sequence joins TRBV29-1 and TRBJ1-1; D may be TRBD1 (6 bases). V was pared by 2 bases and J by 1 base, with 11 bases between. The CDR3 sequence is 14 residues long. CDR1 SQVTM and CDR2 ANQGSEA come from the germline V gene.

The rearrangement joins TRBV10-3 to TRBJ2-2; the D call may be TRBD1 or TRBD2 (6 bases each). The V and J ends lost 0 bases and 7 bases respectively, with 12 bases between them. Looked up from germline, CDR1 is ENHRY and CDR2 is SYGVKD. The CDR3 is 15 amino acids. CDR3 DNA: TGTGCCATCAGTGAGTCCGGGGGCAATAACGGGGAGCTGTTTTTT. Amino acids: CAISESGGNNGELFF.

This clone was recorded a few times. The same CDR3 is also encoded by other DNA sequences in this sample. J is TRBJ2-5 and V is TRBV5-4; D tentatively fits TRBD1 or TRBD2 (5 bases each). The germline CDR1 and CDR2 sequences are SGHNT and YYREEE (reference sequence). V shed 0 bases and J shed 2 bases, with 11 bases lying between them. The CDR3 totals 15 residues. DNA of the CDR3: TGTGCCAGCAGCTTGGCCGGGGCAGGACAAGAGACCCAGTACTTC. Amino acids: CASSLAGAGQETQYF.

V is TRBV27 and J is TRBJ1-2; 10 bases map to TRBD1. The junction had 5 bases not matched to a gene; V was cut back by 5 bases and J by 2 bases. CDR3 length: 15 amino acids. Germline V gives CDR1 MNHEY, CDR2 SMNVEV (reference sequence). The DNA for the CDR3 is TGTGCCAGCAGTGCCTGGACAGGGGGAAACTATGGCTACACCTTC. It translates to CASSAWTGGNYGYTF.

The chain couples TRBV4-2 to TRBJ1-2, with TRBD1 matching over 7 bases. Germline values: CDR1 LGHNA, CDR2 YNFKEQ. The CDR3 loop spans 14 amino acids. Unmatched junction bases numbered 9, after V lost 8 bases and J lost 3 bases. The CDR3 DNA reads TGTGCCAGCCGCTCGGACAGGACCGACTATGGCTACACCTTC. Encoded protein: CASRSDRTDYGYTF.